The entry below describes one T cell receptor (beta chain). The antigen remains undetermined. Investigators prepared the TCR beta libraries by applying iRepertoire HTBI primers and Arm-PCR of CDR3 regions. TCRdb reprocessed the multiplex PCR reads with MiXCR, giving one entry per CDR3 protein. The table has about 560,000 distinct CDR3 sequences, 15% to 20% seen once; the top ten hold around 12%. The data derive from a study of regulatory T cells in long-lasting Graves disease. Germline assignment: CDR1 ENHRY and CDR2 SYGVKD. This CDR3 is 13 amino acids long. Time point indicated: newly diagnosed GD, antithyroid drugs for less than 3 months. The TCR library was made from RNA extracted from PBMCs. Study-wide points: With approximately 2,800 shared public clonotypes, persistent patients exceeded new patients, who shared over 850. Study of thyroid tissue was not done, with only peripheral blood studied. Limited sample numbers may have lowered accuracy.

The data were also submitted as part of a second study, on T cells in Graves' hyperthyroidism and ophthalmopathy.

The sequencing used peripheral blood mononuclear cells (PBMCs), collected at new diagnosis, from a patient treated with antithyroid drugs. The clonotype originates from a man between 18 and 29 years old with Graves disease. J is TRBJ2-1 and V is TRBV10-3, with a possible D match to TRBD1 (6 bases). The DNA end is a closer match to TRBJ2-5, so the J assignment may be wrong. The CDR3 nucleotides read TGTGCCATCAGTGCAGGGGTAGTGGAGACCCAGTACTTC. It codes for CAISAGVVETQYF.